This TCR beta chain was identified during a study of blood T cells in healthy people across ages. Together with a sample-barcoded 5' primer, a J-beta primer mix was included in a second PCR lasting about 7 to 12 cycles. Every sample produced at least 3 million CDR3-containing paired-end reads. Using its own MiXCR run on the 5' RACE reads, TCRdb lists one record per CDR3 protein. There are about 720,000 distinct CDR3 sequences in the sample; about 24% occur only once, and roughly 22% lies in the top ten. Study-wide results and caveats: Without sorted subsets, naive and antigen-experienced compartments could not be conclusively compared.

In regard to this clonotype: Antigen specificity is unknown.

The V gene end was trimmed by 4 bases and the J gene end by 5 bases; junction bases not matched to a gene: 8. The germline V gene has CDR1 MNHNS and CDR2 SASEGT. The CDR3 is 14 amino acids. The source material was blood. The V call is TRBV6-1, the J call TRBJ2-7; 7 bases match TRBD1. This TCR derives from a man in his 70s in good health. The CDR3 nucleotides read TGTGCCAGCAGTGTGGACAGGCAAAGGCACGAGCAGTACTTC. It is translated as CASSVDRQRHEQYF.